The 6 T cell receptor beta chains presented below share a single source sample, sequenced in a study of blood T cell repertoires in COVID-19 (TCRdb year 2020). Library generation was performed with the immunoSEQ multiplex PCR assay. The table was pulled from immuneACCESS by TCRdb, which kept in-frame rearrangements only. Such tables lose some clones; where checked, under half of the loss comes from unresolved V genes, and the rest has no known cause. Across this sample there are roughly 40,000 clones, with over 70% seen only once. The ten largest account for approximately 30% of the sample. Specimen: peripheral blood. These receptors all stem from an elderly man with active or convalescent COVID-19.

In this sample, this clone turned up a few times. The chain carries TRBV7-2 and TRBJ1-1, with D uncertain. CDR1 and CDR2 (germline): SGHTA, FQGNSA. With 6 bases removed from V and 11 bases from J, the gap between germline ends came to 13 bases. The CDR3 length is 11 residues. The CDR3 is CASSSPVVAFF. The CDR3 DNA reads TGTGCCAGCAGTTCCCCGGTTGTCGCTTTCTTT. The full variable domain, in which reference TRBV7-2 and TRBJ1-1 provide the parts outside the CDR3, is GAGVSQSPSNKVTEKGKDVELRCDPISGHTALYWYRQSLGQGLEFLIYFQGNSAPDKSGLPSDRFSAERTGGSVSTLTIQRTQQEDSAVYLCASSSPVVAFFGQGTRLTVV.

The chain carries TRBV5-1 and TRBJ2-5, with 7 bases fitting TRBD2. CDR1 is SGHRS, CDR2 YFSETQ, per germline. With 1 base clipped from V and 0 bases from J, the junction kept 6 bases outside the gene matches. The CDR3 is made up of 16 amino acids. The CDR3 protein is CASSLRSAGDQETQYF. CDR3 DNA sequence: TGCGCCAGCAGCTTGCGCTCGGCGGGGGACCAAGAGACCCAGTACTTC.

The J gene is TRBJ1-3, the V gene TRBV13; D gene uncertain. Trimming cost V 5 bases and J 2 bases, with 4 bases left between them. Germline assignment: CDR1 PRHDT and CDR2 FYEKMQ (reference sequence). The CDR3 consists of 12 residues. The CDR3 nucleotides are TGTGCCAGCAGCCAGGCTGGAAACACCATATATTTT. Protein product: CASSQAGNTIYF. Combining the CDR3 with reference TRBV13 and TRBJ1-3 gives the whole variable domain AAGVIQSPRHLIKEKRETATLKCYPIPRHDTVYWYQQGPGQDPQFLISFYEKMQSDKGSIPDRFSAQQFSDYHSELNMSSLELGDSALYFCASSQAGNTIYFGEGSWLTVV.

The chain employs TRBV15 and TRBJ2-7; tentative D call: TRBD1 (6 bases). V was shortened by 0 bases and J by 4 bases, with 10 bases between the two germline ends. Germline V gene lookup returns CDR1 LNHNV and CDR2 YYDKDF (reference sequence). The CDR3 spans 14 residues. CDR3 loop: CATSRDQGRYEQYF. CDR3 nucleotides: TGTGCCACCAGCAGAGACCAGGGGCGATACGAGCAGTACTTC.

The gene calls are TRBV2 and TRBJ1-4, with 7 nucleotides matching TRBD1. V lost 6 bases, J lost 12 bases, and 7 bases stayed unmatched. The CDR3 sequence is 12 residues long. Germline V gene data show CDR1 as SNHLY and CDR2 as FYNNEI. The CDR3 loop is CASRGTELELFF. The CDR3 DNA reads TGTGCCAGCAGGGGGACAGAACTGGAACTGTTTTTT.

The gene calls are TRBV6-2 or TRBV6-3 and TRBJ2-2; 9 bases agree with TRBD1. The ends lost 5 bases at V and 3 bases at J; junction bases unmatched: 4. Per germline, CDR1 MNHEY and CDR2 SVGEGT. This CDR3 spans 15 amino acids. The CDR3 sequence is CASSRQGEDTGELFF. The DNA for the CDR3 is TGTGCCAGCAGTAGACAGGGGGAGGACACCGGGGAGCTGTTTTTT.